These 10 T cell receptor beta chains share one sample of origin, sequenced in a study of Ad26.COV2.S vaccination and SARS-CoV-2 variants. Assay: immunoSEQ multiplex PCR; the TCRdb copy retains only in-frame clones and omits some. The sample yields around 400,000 clones, about 93% seen once. Documented treatment: over 15 received Ad26.COV2.S at low or high dose, single or two shots; five or six received placebo; per-sample allocation not given. Sampling took place 63 days after the first vaccine or placebo injection. This specimen consisted of peripheral blood, obtained in a trial of Ad26.COV2.S vaccine versus placebo. The receptor source for this set is a person between 18 and 60 years old who received the Ad26.COV2.S COVID-19 vaccine or a placebo.

The V gene is TRBV11-2, the J gene TRBJ1-3; D ambiguous. The ends were cut back, 2 bases at V and 2 bases at J, with 13 bases in the middle. This CDR3 spans 16 amino acids. Germline V gene sequence: CDR1 SGHAT, CDR2 FQNNGV. The CDR3 sequence is CASSLSELPTGNTIYF. The CDR3 region has the DNA TGTGCCAGCAGCTTATCCGAACTTCCTACTGGAAACACCATATATTTT.

This chain links TRBV11-2 with TRBJ2-7; 11 bases map to TRBD1. Germline CDR1 reads SGHAT; CDR2 reads FQNNGV. The V gene end was trimmed by 1 base and the J gene end by 5 bases; junction bases not matched to a gene: 13. The CDR3 length is 18 residues. In nucleotides, the CDR3 is TGTGCCAGCAGCTTAGCGGACAGGGGGCGTGGCGGGAGGGACGAGCAGTACTTC. Protein: CASSLADRGRGGRDEQYF.

The chain combines TRBV2 with TRBJ1-6; the match to TRBD1 covers 7 bases. The CDR3 spans 17 residues. V was clipped by 2 bases and J by 0 bases; unmatched bases: 4. Per the germline V gene, CDR1 is SNHLY and CDR2 is FYNNEI. The CDR3 region has the DNA TGTGCCAGCAGTGAAAAGGGGACAGCCTCCTATAATTCACCCCTCCACTTT. As protein: CASSEKGTASYNSPLHF.

This sequence joins TRBV12-3 or TRBV12-4 and TRBJ1-4; no definite D call. Trimming pared 1 base from V and 6 bases from J, leaving 3 bases between. This CDR3 spans 12 amino acids. DNA for the CDR3: TGTGCCAGCAGTTTAGGGGATGAAAAACTGTTTTTT. Translated: CASSLGDEKLFF.

V usage is TRBV11-2 and J usage is TRBJ2-3, with D tentatively TRBD1 (5 bases). The CDR3 spans 12 residues. From germline, CDR1 is SGHAT and CDR2 FQNNGV. Trimming removed 5 bases from V and 6 bases from J, with 9 bases in between. The CDR3 DNA follows: TGTGCCAGCAGCCTAGGGGTTGATACGCAGTATTTT. The encoded protein is CASSLGVDTQYF.

This rearrangement joins TRBV4-3 to TRBJ2-7, with D perhaps matching TRBD1 or TRBD2 (5 bases each). With 0 bases removed from V and 3 bases from J, the gap between germline ends came to 12 bases. Germline V gives CDR1 LGHNA, CDR2 YSLEER. The CDR3 totals 15 residues. The CDR3 here is CASSQEWGSSYEQYF. The CDR3 DNA is TGCGCCAGCAGCCAAGAATGGGGGAGTAGCTACGAGCAGTACTTC.

The chain joins TRBV6-1 to TRBJ2-1; TRBD2 aligns across 9 bases. The germline V gene has CDR1 MNHNS and CDR2 SASEGT. This CDR3 is 14 amino acids long. The J segment lost 5 bases and the V segment lost 2 bases, leaving 1 base of the junction unmatched. CDR3 protein: CASSELAGNNEQFF. The CDR3 nucleotides are TGTGCCAGCAGTGAACTAGCGGGGAACAATGAGCAGTTCTTC.

The chain recombines TRBV5-4 with TRBJ2-1; 7 bases match TRBD1. The CDR3 has 15 amino acids. Germline V gene sequence: CDR1 SGHNT, CDR2 YYREEE (reference sequence). With 3 bases clipped from V and 3 bases from J, the junction kept 6 bases outside the gene matches. The CDR3 here is CASSYPGTVYNEQFF. The CDR3 bases are TGTGCCAGCAGCTACCCCGGGACAGTCTACAATGAGCAGTTCTTC.

The V and J genes are TRBV10-1 and TRBJ2-7, with 9 nucleotides matching TRBD1. The ends lost 8 bases at V and 9 bases at J; junction bases unmatched: 8. Per the germline V gene, CDR1 is WNHNN and CDR2 is SYGVQD (reference sequence). The CDR3 totals 12 residues. The CDR3 sequence is CASGTGTFGQYF. CDR3 nucleotides: TGCGCCAGCGGGACAGGGACCTTTGGGCAGTACTTC.

The chain's CDR3 is CASSIRLADSLYNEQFF. The CDR3 nucleotides read TGTGCCAGTAGTATTCGTCTAGCGGATTCTCTCTACAATGAGCAGTTCTTC. V and J are TRBV19 and TRBJ2-1; 7 bases align to TRBD2. The CDR3 has 17 residues. Trimming took 3 bases from V and 3 from J; bases not matched to a gene: 11. From germline, CDR1 is LNHDA and CDR2 SQIVND (reference sequence).